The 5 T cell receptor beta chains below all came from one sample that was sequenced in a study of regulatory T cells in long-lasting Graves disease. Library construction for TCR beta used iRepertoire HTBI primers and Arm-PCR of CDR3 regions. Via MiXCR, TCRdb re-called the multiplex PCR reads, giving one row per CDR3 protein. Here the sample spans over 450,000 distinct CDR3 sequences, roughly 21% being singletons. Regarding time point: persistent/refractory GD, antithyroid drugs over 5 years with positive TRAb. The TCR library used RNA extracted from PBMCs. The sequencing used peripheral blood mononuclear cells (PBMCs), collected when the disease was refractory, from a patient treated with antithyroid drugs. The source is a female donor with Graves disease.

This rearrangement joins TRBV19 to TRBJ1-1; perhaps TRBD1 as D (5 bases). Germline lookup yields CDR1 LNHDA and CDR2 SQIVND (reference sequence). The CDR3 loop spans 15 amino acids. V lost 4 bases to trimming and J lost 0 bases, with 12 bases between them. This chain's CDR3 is CASSTRQTMNTEAFF. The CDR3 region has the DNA TGTGCCAGTAGTACACGACAGACCATGAACACTGAAGCTTTCTTT. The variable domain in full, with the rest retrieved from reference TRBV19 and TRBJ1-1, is DGGITQSPKYLFRKEGQNVTLSCEQNLNHDAMYWYRQDPGQGLRLIYYSQIVNDFQKGDIAEGYSVSREKKESFPLTVTSAQKNPTAFYLCASSTRQTMNTEAFFGQGTRLTVV.

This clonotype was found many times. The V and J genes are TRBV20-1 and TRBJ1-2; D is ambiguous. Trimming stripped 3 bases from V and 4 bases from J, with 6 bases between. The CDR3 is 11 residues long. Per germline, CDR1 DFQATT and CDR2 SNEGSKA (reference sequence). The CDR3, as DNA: TGCAGTGCTAGTTCCGTCTATGGCTACACCTTC. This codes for CSASSVYGYTF.

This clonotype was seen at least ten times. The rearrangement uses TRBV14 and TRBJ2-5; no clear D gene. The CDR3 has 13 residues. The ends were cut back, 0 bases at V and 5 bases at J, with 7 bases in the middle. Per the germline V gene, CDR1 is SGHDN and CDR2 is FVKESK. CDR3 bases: TGTGCCAGCAGCCAAGATCTCCCCGAGACCCAGTACTTC. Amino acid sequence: CASSQDLPETQYF.

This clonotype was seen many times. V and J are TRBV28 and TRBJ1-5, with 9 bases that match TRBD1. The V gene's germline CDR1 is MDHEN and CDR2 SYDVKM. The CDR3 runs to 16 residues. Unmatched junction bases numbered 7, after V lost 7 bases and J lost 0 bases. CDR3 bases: TGTGCCAGCATCACAGGGGGCATGGATAGCAATCAGCCCCAGCATTTT. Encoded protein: CASITGGMDSNQPQHF.

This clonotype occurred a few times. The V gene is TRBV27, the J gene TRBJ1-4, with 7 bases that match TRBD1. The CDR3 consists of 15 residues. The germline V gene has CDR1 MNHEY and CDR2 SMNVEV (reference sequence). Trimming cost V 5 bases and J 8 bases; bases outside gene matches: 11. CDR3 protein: CASSGTDYSREKLFF. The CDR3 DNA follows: TGTGCCAGCAGTGGGACAGACTACTCGAGGGAAAAACTGTTTTTT.